A single sample is the source of the 11 T cell receptor beta chains below, sequenced in a study of T cells in localized non-small cell lung cancer. Assay: immunoSEQ multiplex PCR; the TCRdb copy retains only in-frame clones and omits some. The repertoire includes roughly 16,000 clones, approximately 90% of them detected once, and under 35% sits in the top ten. Specimen: peripheral blood, collected before any cancer treatment. The origin of the receptors is a female donor at least 60 years old with stage III squamous cell lung carcinoma.

This clone has more than one count but fewer than ten. The chain is built from TRBV2 and TRBJ1-6, with 7 bases that match TRBD1. Germline loops: CDR1 SNHLY, CDR2 FYNNEI. Trimming cost V 10 bases and J 10 bases; bases outside gene matches: 10. This CDR3 is built from 13 residues. Written as DNA, the CDR3 is TGTGCCAATAGACAGGGCCTGGACTCACCCCTCCACTTT. This encodes CANRQGLDSPLHF.

The chain uses TRBV6-1 and TRBJ2-7, with D perhaps matching TRBD1 or TRBD2 (6 bases each). The germline CDR1 and CDR2 sequences are MNHNS and SASEGT. The CDR3 contains 15 residues. The ends were cut back, 2 bases at V and 2 bases at J, with 13 bases in the middle. For the CDR3, the DNA is TGTGCCAGCAGTGAATGGGGGGCAGGGACCTACGAGCAGTACTTC. This sequence encodes CASSEWGAGTYEQYF.

Regarding this clone: In the same sample, other DNA sequences code for this CDR3. CDR3 in amino acids: CASSSRRTSGTTRWGETQYF. For the CDR3, the DNA is TGTGCCAGCAGCTCAAGAAGGACTAGCGGGACCACCCGATGGGGAGAGACCCAGTACTTC. The rearrangement links TRBV2 to TRBJ2-5; 12 bases fit TRBD2. The J segment lost 4 bases and the V segment lost 6 bases, leaving 21 bases of the junction unmatched. The germline V gene has CDR1 SNHLY and CDR2 FYNNEI. The CDR3 runs to 20 residues. The full variable domain, completed using reference TRBV2 and TRBJ2-5, is EPEVTQTPSHQVTQMGQEVILRCVPISNHLYFYWYRQILGQKVEFLVSFYNNEISEKSEIFDDQFSVERPDGSNFTLKIRSTKLEDSAMYFCASSSRRTSGTTRWGETQYFGPGTRLLVL.

J is TRBJ2-1 and V is TRBV20-1; tentative D call: TRBD1 (6 bases). The length of the CDR3 is 11 residues. The V and J ends lost 6 bases and 14 bases respectively, with 17 bases between them. CDR1 DFQATT and CDR2 SNEGSKA come from the germline V gene (reference sequence). The CDR3 is CSAQGGGPKFF. The CDR3 nucleotides are TGCAGTGCCCAGGGTGGGGGCCCGAAGTTCTTC.

This sequence joins TRBV10-3 and TRBJ1-2, with D hard to call. Germline CDR1 reads ENHRY; CDR2 reads SYGVKD. V was cut by 0 bases and J by 3 bases, with 8 bases left in between. The CDR3 extends over 14 amino acids. The CDR3 coding sequence is TGTGCCATCAGTGAGTCGGGCAGCCACTATGGCTACACCTTC. It encodes CAISESGSHYGYTF.

The rearrangement links TRBV9 to TRBJ2-1, with 11 bases aligning to TRBD2. The ends lost 3 bases at V and 8 bases at J; junction bases unmatched: 10. Germline V gene sequence: CDR1 SGDLS, CDR2 YYNGEE. This CDR3 comprises 16 residues. The CDR3 nucleotides are TGTGCCAGCAGCGCCATAGCGGGGGGGCGATCGGATGAGCAGTTCTTC. Protein product: CASSAIAGGRSDEQFF.

The V call is TRBV2, the J call TRBJ2-1; tentative D call: TRBD2 (6 bases). This CDR3 spans 14 amino acids. Germline CDR1 and CDR2: SNHLY and FYNNEI. V lost 4 bases, J lost 6 bases, and 13 bases lay in between. The CDR3: CASSGRDSRNEQFF. In DNA, the CDR3 is TGTGCCAGCAGTGGCCGGGACTCCCGCAATGAGCAGTTCTTC.

The chain has TRBV19 and TRBJ2-6; TRBD1 matches 7 bases. This CDR3 contains 17 residues. Trimming at V came to 6 bases and at J to 2 bases, leaving 10 bases not matched to a gene. CDR1 is LNHDA, CDR2 SQIVND, per germline (reference sequence). The DNA for the CDR3 is TGTGCCAGTAGCCCGGTGGGACAGAGACCTGGGGCCAACGTCCTGACTTTC. As protein: CASSPVGQRPGANVLTF.

This clone appeared a single time. The chain carries TRBV15 and TRBJ1-6; 7 positions match TRBD1. The CDR3 has 17 residues. With 0 bases clipped from V and 13 bases from J, the junction kept 15 bases outside the gene matches. The germline gives CDR1 LNHNV, CDR2 YYDKDF (reference sequence). The CDR3 DNA sequence: TGTGCCACCAGCAGAGACTCCCAAGACAGGGCGCTAAAGCCCCTCCACTTT. Encoded protein: CATSRDSQDRALKPLHF.

V usage is TRBV18 and J usage is TRBJ1-3; 7 bases fit TRBD1. Germline CDR1 is KGHSH and CDR2 is LQKENI. The CDR3 extends over 18 amino acids. V lost 0 bases and J lost 0; bases outside the gene matches: 8. The CDR3 bases are TGTGCCAGCTCACCACCTTGGACAGGTTTAAGCTCTGGAAACACCATATATTTT. It translates to CASSPPWTGLSSGNTIYF.

The J gene is TRBJ2-7, the V gene TRBV14, with no clear D. The germline V gene has CDR1 SGHDN and CDR2 FVKESK. This CDR3 is built from 13 residues. Trimming shortened V by 0 bases and J by 9 bases, and 12 bases separated the two germline ends. Written as DNA, the CDR3 is TGTGCCAGCAGCCAAGATCGGACCAGAGGGCAGTACTTC. Translated, it gives CASSQDRTRGQYF.